The 9 T cell receptor beta chains reported below all come from one sample, sequenced in a study of graft-versus-host responses after intestinal transplantation. Roughly 200,000 CFSE-labeled responder cells were plated with roughly 200,000 irradiated, violet-dye-labeled stimulator cells. The protocol was immunoSEQ multiplex PCR, while the TCRdb copy is restricted to in-frame clones and leaves out a portion. The profile shows approximately 13,000 clones, 30% of them singletons. The source material was alloreactive CD8+ T cells from a mixed lymphocyte reaction culture, sampled before intestinal transplant. Subset indicated: CFSE-low proliferating T cells sorted from roughly 6-day pre-transplant mixed lymphocyte reaction (GvH or HvG direction). The receptors originated from a human patient who received an intestinal transplant.

The chain is built from TRBV7-8 and TRBJ2-7, with 11 positions matching TRBD2. The J segment lost 3 bases and the V segment lost 7 bases, leaving 8 bases of the junction unmatched. The CDR3 sequence is 15 residues long. The V gene's germline CDR1 is SGHVS and CDR2 FQNEAQ. CDR3 amino acids: CASTDIAGGLYEQYF. The CDR3, as DNA: TGTGCCAGCACCGATATAGCGGGAGGGCTCTACGAGCAGTACTTC.

V usage is TRBV6-5 and J usage is TRBJ2-7; 7 bases fit TRBD2. Germline CDR1 and CDR2: MNHEY and SVGAGI. This CDR3 is built from 14 residues. Trimming cost V 5 bases and J 2 bases; bases outside gene matches: 6. The DNA for the CDR3 is TGTGCCAGCAGTGAAGAGGGACTAACCTACGAGCAGTACTTC. It translates to CASSEEGLTYEQYF.

The V gene is TRBV28, the J gene TRBJ2-3; D gene uncertain. V was shortened by 6 bases and J by 0 bases, with 13 bases between the two germline ends. The CDR3 runs 15 residues. Germline V gene lookup returns CDR1 MDHEN and CDR2 SYDVKM. The CDR3 DNA reads as TGTGCCAGCAGCTACGATAGATCTAGCACAGATACGCAGTATTTT. Residues: CASSYDRSSTDTQYF.

Note on this clone: The sample holds other DNA sequences that translate to the same CDR3. The genes are TRBV9 and TRBJ1-5; perhaps TRBD1 as D (5 bases). The V gene lost 0 bases and the J gene lost 2 bases, with 6 bases spanning the gap. This CDR3 has 14 amino acids. Germline lookup yields CDR1 SGDLS and CDR2 YYNGEE. The CDR3 is CASSVGGGNQPQHF. Written as DNA, the CDR3 is TGTGCCAGCAGCGTAGGAGGGGGCAATCAGCCCCAGCATTTT.

In this sample, this clone turned up a few times. This chain links TRBV7-6 with TRBJ2-1; D is ambiguous. Trimming pared 1 base from V and 6 bases from J, leaving 7 bases between. Germline V gene data show CDR1 as SGHVS and CDR2 as FNYEAQ. CDR3 length equals 13 residues. CDR3 sequence (DNA): TGTGCCAGCAGCTTAGAGCTCGGCAATGAGCAGTTCTTC. It codes for CASSLELGNEQFF. Filled out from reference TRBV7-6 and TRBJ2-1, the complete variable domain reads GAGVSQSPRYKVTKRGQDVALRCDPISGHVSLYWYRQALGQGPEFLTYFNYEAQQDKSGLPNDRFSAERPEGSISTLTIQRTEQRDSAMYRCASSLELGNEQFFGPGTRLTVL.

Only a few counts were recorded for this clone. One end of the junction does not line up with germline, which may come from a read error. The chain joins TRBV5-1 to TRBJ2-7; D gene ambiguous. From germline, CDR1 is SGHRS and CDR2 YFSETQ. This CDR3 is built from 13 residues. CDR3 protein: CASSSGVSYEQYF. In DNA form, the CDR3 reads TGTGCCAGCAGCTCGGGCGTGTCCTACGAGCAGTACTTC.

On this clone itself: An end of the junction differs from the germline gene, which may be a read error. The CDR3 nucleotides read TGTGCCAGCAGGGAAGTGGGGGGGAACACTGAAGCTTTCTTT. Residues: CASREVGGNTEAFF. This sequence joins TRBV6-1 and TRBJ1-1; D is possibly TRBD1 (5 bases). Germline V lookup: CDR1 MNHNS, CDR2 SASEGT. The CDR3 is 14 residues long.

This clone came up a few times. The V gene is TRBV19, the J gene TRBJ2-1; D perhaps matches TRBD2 (6 bases). The CDR3 has 14 residues. Germline V gene data show CDR1 as LNHDA and CDR2 as SQIVND (reference sequence). V was clipped by 5 bases and J by 6 bases, with 14 bases between them. In nucleotides, the CDR3 is TGTGCCAGTAGTTGGGGGGATGTGGGCAATGAGCAGTTCTTC. Translation: CASSWGDVGNEQFF.

The rearrangement joins TRBV7-2 to TRBJ2-7, with D perhaps being TRBD1 or TRBD2 (5 bases each). V lost 4 bases, J lost 0 bases, and 13 bases lay in between. CDR3 length: 15 residues. CDR1 is SGHTA, CDR2 FQGNSA, per germline. The CDR3 bases are TGTGCCAGCAGCTCCGAGTGGGGGAACTCCTACGAGCAGTACTTC. Translated, it gives CASSSEWGNSYEQYF.